Below, 30 T cell receptor beta chains from the same sample are listed, as sequenced in a study of cytomegalovirus exposure and HLA in healthy donors. The PCR contained 60 Vbeta and 13 Jbeta primers. This table comes from immunoSEQ multiplex PCR, and its TCRdb copy is limited to in-frame clones, with some not included. This sample has 110,000 to 150,000 clones, with approximately 79% found just once. The sample taken for sequencing was PBMCs. The receptors derive from a female donor in good health and CMV-seronegative.

This clone was seen a few times. This chain uses TRBV9 with TRBJ2-7; 8 nucleotides match TRBD1. Germline V CDR1 and CDR2: SGDLS, YYNGEE. This CDR3 has 15 amino acids. V lost 0 bases to trimming and J lost 2 bases; unmatched junction nucleotides: 4. The CDR3, as DNA: TGTGCCAGCAGCGTAGGAGACAGGGGCACCTACGAGCAGTACTTC. Residues: CASSVGDRGTYEQYF.

The rearrangement uses TRBV5-4 and TRBJ2-5; 7 nucleotides align to TRBD2. CDR3 length: 16 amino acids. Per germline, CDR1 SGHNT and CDR2 YYREEE (reference sequence). The V gene end was trimmed by 1 base and the J gene end by 6 bases; junction bases not matched to a gene: 12. This chain's CDR3 is CASSLRTGRAGQTQYF. In DNA form, the CDR3 reads TGTGCCAGCAGCTTGCGGACGGGCAGAGCGGGGCAGACCCAGTACTTC.

The rearrangement uses TRBV13 and TRBJ1-1; maybe TRBD1 (6 bases). This CDR3 has 16 residues. Germline assignment: CDR1 PRHDT and CDR2 FYEKMQ (reference sequence). Trimming removed 6 bases at V and 0 bases at J, with 17 bases between. The CDR3 sequence is CASSLPGGDMNTEAFF. Written as DNA, the CDR3 is TGTGCCAGCAGTCTGCCGGGGGGGGACATGAACACTGAAGCTTTCTTT.

The rearrangement links TRBV9 to TRBJ1-1; D call uncertain. Germline assignment: CDR1 SGDLS and CDR2 YYNGEE. The V end was cut by 3 bases, the J end by 6 bases, with 9 bases between. This CDR3 comprises 12 residues. The CDR3 DNA is TGTGCCAGCAGCGGACAAAGTTCTGAAGCTTTCTTT. Translating it yields CASSGQSSEAFF. Variable domain in full (rest from reference TRBV9 and TRBJ1-1): DSGVTQTPKHLITATGQRVTLRCSPRSGDLSVYWYQQSLDQGLQFLIQYYNGEERAKGNILERFSAQQFPDLHSELNLSSLELGDSALYFCASSGQSSEAFFGQGTRLTVV.

The rearrangement uses TRBV18 and TRBJ2-5; 11 bases line up with TRBD1. Looked up from germline, CDR1 is KGHSH and CDR2 is LQKENI. CDR3 length: 16 amino acids. J gave up 2 bases and V 2 bases, and 4 bases lay outside the gene matches. CDR3 coding DNA: TGTGCCAGCTCACCAGGGACAGGGGGGGAGCAAGAGACCCAGTACTTC. As protein: CASSPGTGGEQETQYF.

The chain recombines TRBV11-1 with TRBJ1-5; the match to TRBD1 covers 10 bases. Germline V gene lookup returns CDR1 SGHAT and CDR2 FQDESV (reference sequence). This CDR3 has 14 amino acids. Trimming at V came to 6 bases and at J to 7 bases, leaving 6 bases not matched to a gene. Here the CDR3 reads CASSPRTGGQPQHF. In DNA form, the CDR3 reads TGTGCCAGCAGTCCCCGGACAGGGGGACAGCCCCAGCATTTT.

The chain links TRBV5-6 to TRBJ1-4, with TRBD1 as a possible D gene (6 bases). This CDR3 is built from 15 residues. The germline V and J ends were trimmed by 1 base and 12 bases, with 19 bases remaining between them. Germline lookup yields CDR1 SGHDT and CDR2 YYEEEE. The CDR3 DNA follows: TGTGCCAGCAGCTTGAGGTTGGATGGGGGCCTTCAACTGTTTTTT. Protein sequence: CASSLRLDGGLQLFF.

The chain joins TRBV19 to TRBJ1-2; 8 nucleotides align to TRBD1. Per germline, CDR1 LNHDA and CDR2 SQIVND (reference sequence). The CDR3 is made up of 15 amino acids. The trim removed 2 bases at V and 2 bases at J, leaving 4 bases unmatched. The CDR3 reads CASSIPAGGNYGYTF. CDR3 nucleotide sequence: TGTGCCAGTAGTATACCGGCAGGGGGCAACTATGGCTACACCTTC.

The V gene is TRBV7-9, the J gene TRBJ1-3; D is unresolved. This CDR3 has 13 amino acids. CDR1 and CDR2 from the germline V gene are SEHNR and FQNEAQ (reference sequence). V lost 4 bases and J lost 4, with 8 bases in between. CDR3 residues: CASSSRRGNTIYF. CDR3 in DNA: TGTGCCAGCAGCTCGCGCAGGGGAAACACCATATATTTT.

This chain uses TRBV5-1 with TRBJ1-5; the D is unclear. The CDR3 loop spans 16 amino acids. The V end was cut by 1 base, the J end by 0 bases, with 11 bases between. Germline V gene data show CDR1 as SGHRS and CDR2 as YFSETQ. CDR3 coding DNA: TGCGCCAGCAGCTTGATGGGCCCGTATAGCAATCAGCCCCAGCATTTT. Protein: CASSLMGPYSNQPQHF.

This rearrangement joins TRBV5-1 to TRBJ2-3, with D hard to call. The germline V and J ends were trimmed by 0 bases and 2 bases, with 7 bases remaining between them. CDR3 length equals 14 residues. CDR1 SGHRS and CDR2 YFSETQ come from the germline V gene. CDR3: CASSLGLDTDTQYF. The DNA for the CDR3 is TGCGCCAGCAGCTTGGGCCTAGACACAGATACGCAGTATTTT.

The chain links TRBV28 to TRBJ2-7, with a tentative D call TRBD1 (5 bases). V shed 1 base and J shed 0 bases, with 10 bases lying between them. Germline assignment: CDR1 MDHEN and CDR2 SYDVKM. The length of the CDR3 is 15 residues. The chain's CDR3 is CASSLYQGSSYEQYF. CDR3 bases: TGTGCCAGCAGTTTATACCAGGGCAGCTCCTACGAGCAGTACTTC.

The CDR3 loop reads CSFGLAGGPDTQYF. Written as DNA, the CDR3 is TGCAGCTTCGGACTAGCGGGAGGCCCAGATACGCAGTATTTT. V gene TRBV29-1 combines with J gene TRBJ2-3; TRBD2 matches at 14 bases. Germline loops: CDR1 SQVTM, CDR2 ANQGSEA. Losses at the gene ends were 8 bases for V and 4 bases for J; bases not matched to a gene: 5. The CDR3 is made up of 14 amino acids.

CDR3 DNA: TGTGCCAGCAGCTTAGTAGGGGGGAACACTGAAGCTTTCTTT. This translates into CASSLVGGNTEAFF. This chain links TRBV7-2 with TRBJ1-1; TRBD1 might be the D (6 bases). The CDR3 spans 14 residues. Trimming left V 1 base short and J 1 base short, with 7 bases between. CDR1 is SGHTA and CDR2 is FQGNSA in the germline V gene.

The chain recombines TRBV28 with TRBJ2-1, with 7 bases lining up with TRBD1. This CDR3 is 13 amino acids long. Germline V gene data show CDR1 as MDHEN and CDR2 as SYDVKM. With V trimmed by 3 bases and J by 6 bases, 2 bases remained unmatched. The CDR3 DNA sequence: TGTGCCAGCAGTTTCAGGGGGAGCAATGAGCAGTTCTTC. Encoded protein: CASSFRGSNEQFF.

The chain combines TRBV10-2 with TRBJ2-7; 9 bases align to TRBD1. Germline V lookup: CDR1 WSHSY, CDR2 SAAADI. CDR3 length equals 16 residues. After removal of 3 bases from V and 6 bases from J, the junction contained 12 bases not matched to a gene. CDR3 in DNA: TGCGCCAGCAGTGACCTACTGACAGGGGGTGGCGGCGAGCAGTACTTC. This encodes CASSDLLTGGGGEQYF.

The V and J genes are TRBV5-8 and TRBJ1-4; the match to TRBD1 covers 10 bases. From germline, CDR1 is SGHTS and CDR2 YDEGEE. This CDR3 comprises 18 residues. V shed 2 bases, J shed 0 bases, and the junction held 7 bases outside the gene matches. The CDR3 DNA follows: TGTGCCAGCAGCTTCCACCGGGGACAGGGGACAACTAATGAAAAACTGTTTTTT. Residues: CASSFHRGQGTTNEKLFF. The variable domain in full, with the rest retrieved from reference TRBV5-8 and TRBJ1-4, is EAGVTQSPTHLIKTRGQQATLRCSPISGHTSVYWYQQALGLGLQFLLWYDEGEERNRGNFPPRFSGRQFPNYSSELNVNALELEDSALYLCASSFHRGQGTTNEKLFFGSGTQLSVL.

The gene calls are TRBV7-2 and TRBJ2-7, with D possibly matching TRBD2 (5 bases). V was trimmed by 5 bases and J by 2 bases, leaving 10 bases between them. Germline V gene lookup returns CDR1 SGHTA and CDR2 FQGNSA. The CDR3 spans 13 residues. The CDR3 protein is CASSPGITYEQYF. In DNA, the CDR3 is TGTGCCAGCAGCCCCGGGATAACCTACGAGCAGTACTTC.

In this sample, this clone turned up a few times. The chain has TRBV29-1 and TRBJ2-1, with D tentatively TRBD1 (6 bases). This CDR3 has 15 amino acids. Germline V gene sequence: CDR1 SQVTM, CDR2 ANQGSEA. The germline V and J ends were trimmed by 4 bases and 10 bases, with 23 bases remaining between them. The CDR3 loop reads CSVGTLFYREGEQFF. The CDR3 DNA is TGCAGCGTTGGAACGCTGTTTTACAGGGAAGGCGAGCAGTTCTTC.

This chain connects TRBV6-1 to TRBJ2-7; D may be TRBD2 (6 bases). The CDR3 sequence is 14 residues long. CDR1 MNHNS and CDR2 SASEGT come from the germline V gene. V was shortened by 7 bases and J by 3 bases, with 16 bases between the two germline ends. CDR3 in DNA: TGTGCCAGCAAAGTAACACTAGCCCTCTACGAGCAGTACTTC. Its protein is CASKVTLALYEQYF.

J is TRBJ2-7 and V is TRBV5-5; D is perhaps TRBD1 (5 bases). The CDR3 covers 11 residues. V was trimmed by 7 bases and J by 3 bases, leaving 8 bases between them. Germline lookup yields CDR1 SGHKS and CDR2 YYEKEE (reference sequence). The CDR3 loop reads CASQGGYEQYF. CDR3 coding DNA: TGTGCCAGCCAGGGTGGCTACGAGCAGTACTTC.

The chain is built from TRBV9 and TRBJ2-1; possibly TRBD2 for D (6 bases). This CDR3 has 13 amino acids. CDR1 is SGDLS, CDR2 YYNGEE, per germline. V was clipped by 0 bases and J by 6 bases, with 7 bases between them. CDR3 sequence: CASSVAGGNEQFF. In nucleotides, the CDR3 is TGTGCCAGCAGCGTAGCCGGGGGCAATGAGCAGTTCTTC.

The chain has TRBV7-9 and TRBJ1-6; D is uncertain. CDR1 and CDR2 from the germline V gene are SEHNR and FQNEAQ (reference sequence). There are 14 residues in the CDR3. Trimming took 1 base from V and 5 from J, leaving 6 bases between them. The CDR3 DNA reads TGTGCCAGCAGCTTAGACATTGATAATTCACCCCTCCACTTT. It yields the protein CASSLDIDNSPLHF. Combining the CDR3 with reference TRBV7-9 and TRBJ1-6 gives the whole variable domain DTGVSQNPRHKITKRGQNVTFRCDPISEHNRLYWYRQTLGQGPEFLTYFQNEAQLEKSRLLSDRFSAERPKGSFSTLEIQRTEQGDSAMYLCASSLDIDNSPLHFGNGTRLTVT.

The rearrangement links TRBV19 to TRBJ1-6; D is uncertain. Germline values: CDR1 LNHDA, CDR2 SQIVND (reference sequence). Trimming took 3 bases from V and 11 from J, leaving 11 bases between them. The CDR3 runs to 13 residues. CDR3 loop: CASSMSEVTPLHF. Written as DNA, the CDR3 is TGTGCCAGTAGTATGTCAGAGGTTACACCCCTCCACTTT.

The gene calls are TRBV28 and TRBJ2-1; 8 bases map to TRBD1. The germline gives CDR1 MDHEN, CDR2 SYDVKM. V shed 4 bases, J shed 2 bases, and the junction held 4 bases outside the gene matches. The CDR3 consists of 15 residues. CDR3 sequence (DNA): TGTGCCAGCAGTTCGGGACAGGACCCCTACAATGAGCAGTTCTTC. Translated, it gives CASSSGQDPYNEQFF.

The V call is TRBV6-6, the J call TRBJ2-7; 8 bases match TRBD1. Trimming took 2 bases from V and 6 from J; bases not matched to a gene: 6. Germline V gene lookup returns CDR1 MNHNY and CDR2 SVGAGI (reference sequence). This CDR3 has 14 residues. The DNA of the CDR3 is TGTGCCAGCAGTTACCCGACAGGGGACGCCGAGCAGTACTTC. Its protein product is CASSYPTGDAEQYF.

The rearrangement joins TRBV14 to TRBJ2-7; 10 bases fit TRBD1. Looked up from germline, CDR1 is SGHDN and CDR2 is FVKESK. CDR3 length: 14 residues. V lost 1 base, J lost 7 bases, and 4 bases stayed unmatched. The CDR3 region is CASSQVRDRGEQYF. The CDR3 DNA is TGTGCCAGCAGCCAAGTAAGGGACAGGGGTGAGCAGTACTTC.

The chain combines TRBV2 with TRBJ2-7; 10 nucleotides match TRBD2. Germline CDR1 SNHLY, CDR2 FYNNEI. This CDR3 has 16 residues. The trim removed 2 bases at V and 5 bases at J, leaving 9 bases unmatched. In DNA form, the CDR3 reads TGTGCCAGCAGTGAACAGCGGGAGGGGGTTGCCAACGAGCAGTACTTC. This gives the protein CASSEQREGVANEQYF. Full variable domain (rest looked up from reference TRBV2 and TRBJ2-7): EPEVTQTPSHQVTQMGQEVILRCVPISNHLYFYWYRQILGQKVEFLVSFYNNEISEKSEIFDDQFSVERPDGSNFTLKIRSTKLEDSAMYFCASSEQREGVANEQYFGPGTRLTVT.

V usage is TRBV2 and J usage is TRBJ2-1, with TRBD1 matching over 11 bases. This CDR3 comprises 15 residues. V gave up 5 bases and J gave up 3 bases; unmatched junction bases: 3. The germline gives CDR1 SNHLY, CDR2 FYNNEI. CDR3 in DNA: TGTGCCAGCAGTCGGGACAGGGGGTACTACAATGAGCAGTTCTTC. It yields the protein CASSRDRGYYNEQFF.

This chain uses TRBV4-1 with TRBJ2-1; D perhaps matches TRBD2 (5 bases). Germline CDR1 reads MGHRA; CDR2 reads YSYEKL. The CDR3 totals 12 residues. The germline V and J ends were trimmed by 0 bases and 9 bases, with 6 bases remaining between them. CDR3 amino acids: CASSQDEGEQFF. Here the CDR3 DNA reads TGCGCCAGCAGCCAAGATGAGGGTGAGCAGTTCTTC.